This TCR beta chain is drawn from a study of siplizumab effects on memory and regulatory T cells. The V end was cut by 5 bases, the J end by 3 bases, with 12 bases between. The CDR3 is 14 residues long. Germline V lookup: CDR1 SGHTA, CDR2 FQGNSA. This clone was seen a single time. Its specificity is not known. Assays captured roughly 9.3 x 10^4 TCR templates per sample. The table came from immunoSEQ multiplex PCR; TCRdb's copy has only in-frame clones and leaves some out. The sample yields tens of thousands of clones, around 95% seen once. Study-wide results and limits: Siplizumab conditions gave an average of around 65% Treg-derived mappable alloreactive CD4+ clones, versus 25% to 30% for controls.

The chain is built from TRBV7-2 and TRBJ2-3; D might be TRBD2 (6 bases). Material for sequencing was naive CD4+ T cells sorted from blood. The source is a human donor in good health. CDR3 amino acids: CASSAHGGTDTQYF. The CDR3 DNA follows: TGTGCCAGCAGCGCGCACGGGGGAACAGATACGCAGTATTTT.